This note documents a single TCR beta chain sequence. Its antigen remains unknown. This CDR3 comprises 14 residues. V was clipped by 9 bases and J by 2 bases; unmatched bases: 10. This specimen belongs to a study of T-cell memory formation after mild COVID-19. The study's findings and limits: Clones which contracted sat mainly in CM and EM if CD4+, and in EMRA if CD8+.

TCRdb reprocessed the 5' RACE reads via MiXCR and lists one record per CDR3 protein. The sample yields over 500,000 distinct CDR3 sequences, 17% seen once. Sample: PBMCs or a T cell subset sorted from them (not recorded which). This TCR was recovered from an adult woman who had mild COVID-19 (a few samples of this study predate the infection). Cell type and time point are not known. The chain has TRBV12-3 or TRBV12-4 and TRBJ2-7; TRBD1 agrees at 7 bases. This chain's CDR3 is CASSDRALTYEQYF. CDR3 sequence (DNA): TGTGCCAGTTCTGACAGGGCTCTCACCTACGAGCAGTACTTC.